These 3 T cell receptor beta chains were sequenced from one sample in a study of beta chain features in type 1 diabetes. Expressed TCRB transcripts were sequenced, since all the RNA that had been isolated was reverse transcribed. Assay used: immunoSEQ multiplex PCR; TCRdb lists only in-frame clones, some missing. The sample shows about 900,000 clones, around a sixth of them seen only once. The sample comprised naive CD4+ T cells from blood. These TCRs come from a woman aged 18-29 years in good health.

This clone was counted between two and nine times. This rearrangement joins TRBV4-3 to TRBJ2-2; 11 nucleotides match TRBD2. This CDR3 spans 16 amino acids. V trimming: 10 bases; J trimming: 0 bases; junction bases outside the gene matches: 7. Per germline, CDR1 LGHNA and CDR2 YSLEER. As DNA, the CDR3 is TGCGCCACCCGCGTGGGACTAGCGGCGAACACCGGGGAGCTGTTTTTT. This translates into CATRVGLAANTGELFF.

V and J are TRBV28 and TRBJ1-1, with D possibly being TRBD1 (5 bases). CDR1 and CDR2 (germline): MDHEN, SYDVKM. This CDR3 region has 17 residues. The V end lost 2 bases, the J end lost 0 bases, and 16 bases lay between the germline ends. The CDR3 reads CASSLAGGHRLNTEAFF. The CDR3 coding sequence is TGTGCCAGCAGTTTAGCGGGAGGACACAGGCTGAACACTGAAGCTTTCTTT.

The chain has TRBV28 and TRBJ2-5; a weak D match, TRBD2 (6 bases). This CDR3 has 16 residues. CDR1 and CDR2 (germline): MDHEN, SYDVKM. Trimming removed 3 bases at V and 2 bases at J, with 16 bases between. The CDR3 DNA sequence: TGTGCCAGCAGTTTCACTAGCCCGAGGGCGCAAGAGACCCAGTACTTC. Residues: CASSFTSPRAQETQYF. Full variable domain (remainder filled in from reference TRBV28 and TRBJ2-5): DVKVTQSSRYLVKRTGEKVFLECVQDMDHENMFWYRQDPGLGLRLIYFSYDVKMKEKGDIPEGYSVSREKKERFSLILESASTNQTSMYLCASSFTSPRAQETQYFGPGTRLLVL.